The 13 T cell receptor beta chains reported below all come from one sample, sequenced in a study of OX40 agonist ivuxolimab in advanced cancers. Library preparation employed the immunoSEQ multiplex PCR assay. TCRdb limited this immuneACCESS table to in-frame rearrangements with V and J called. A share of clones is missing; checked studies link under half to unresolved V genes, and the rest is unexplained. This sample has under 100,000 clones in its table, and 90% to 95% of those were observed once. The top ten clones comprise 2% to 3% of the sample. Sequences were derived from CD4+ or CD8+ T cells sorted from blood, sampled in a trial of the OX40 agonist ivuxolimab. Receptor source: an adult with an advanced solid tumor such as melanoma, head and neck, liver or kidney cancer.

The CDR3, as DNA: TGTGCCAGCAGTTTTGGCCCGTGGAATCAGCCCCAGCATTTT. Residues: CASSFGPWNQPQHF. V and J are TRBV28 and TRBJ1-5; D is undetermined. CDR1 and CDR2 from the germline V gene are MDHEN and SYDVKM. The CDR3 has 14 residues. V shed 3 bases and J shed 4 bases, with 10 bases lying between them.

The V gene is TRBV6-1, the J gene TRBJ2-7; TRBD1 matches 9 bases. Per germline, CDR1 MNHNS and CDR2 SASEGT. The V gene end was trimmed by 3 bases and the J gene end by 7 bases; junction bases not matched to a gene: 4. The length of the CDR3 is 13 residues. CDR3 coding DNA: TGTGCCAGCAGTGAGAGGGACAGGGATGAGCAGTACTTC. This translates into CASSERDRDEQYF.

This rearrangement joins TRBV11-2 to TRBJ1-1; 7 positions agree with TRBD1. The germline CDR1 and CDR2 sequences are SGHAT and FQNNGV. There are 14 residues in the CDR3. V gave up 4 bases and J gave up 2 bases; unmatched junction bases: 4. The CDR3 protein is CASSSTGSNTEAFF. As DNA, the CDR3 is TGTGCCAGCAGCTCGACAGGGTCTAACACTGAAGCTTTCTTT.

The V and J genes are TRBV18 and TRBJ1-5, with D perhaps TRBD1 (6 bases). Germline-derived CDR1 and CDR2 are KGHSH and LQKENI. V was trimmed by 8 bases and J by 4 bases, leaving 12 bases between them. CDR3 size: 13 residues. CDR3 in amino acids: CASAGGENQPQHF. The CDR3 nucleotides read TGTGCCAGCGCGGGGGGCGAGAATCAGCCCCAGCATTTT.

The gene calls are TRBV28 and TRBJ2-1; D possibly corresponds to TRBD1 (5 bases). Germline V lookup: CDR1 MDHEN, CDR2 SYDVKM. The CDR3 runs 13 residues. Trimming left V 7 bases short and J 7 bases short, with 14 bases between. The CDR3 DNA is TGTGCCAGCACCTATACAGGAGTTAATGAGCAGTTCTTC. Encoded protein: CASTYTGVNEQFF.

This clone was seen only once. This rearrangement joins TRBV15 to TRBJ2-7; D might be TRBD1 (5 bases). From germline, CDR1 is LNHNV and CDR2 YYDKDF (reference sequence). The V and J ends lost 5 bases and 2 bases respectively, with 16 bases between them. This CDR3 has 15 amino acids. CDR3 sequence reads: CATSAKQGIPYEQYF. CDR3 coding DNA: TGTGCCACCAGCGCCAAGCAGGGAATCCCCTACGAGCAGTACTTC.

This rearrangement joins TRBV2 to TRBJ1-3; 11 positions agree with TRBD1. This CDR3 has 14 amino acids. Germline trimming cut 8 bases from V and 2 bases from J; bases unmatched to any gene: 2. The V gene's germline CDR1 is SNHLY and CDR2 FYNNEI. The CDR3 DNA is TGTGCCAGCTCGGACAGGGGGCCTGGAAACACCATATATTTT. It translates to CASSDRGPGNTIYF.

The rearrangement joins TRBV19 to TRBJ1-2; a weak D match, TRBD1 (6 bases). CDR3 length: 14 residues. The germline V gene has CDR1 LNHDA and CDR2 SQIVND (reference sequence). V was trimmed by 6 bases and J by 7 bases, leaving 18 bases between them. The CDR3: CASSPQAGEGGYTF. Here the CDR3 DNA reads TGTGCCAGTAGCCCCCAGGCAGGGGAGGGTGGCTACACCTTC.

This clone was seen a single time. J is TRBJ1-5 and V is TRBV30; D is unresolved. This CDR3 comprises 14 residues. The V end was cut by 1 base, the J end by 2 bases, with 9 bases between. Germline assignment: CDR1 GTSNPN and CDR2 SVGIG (reference sequence). The CDR3 loop reads CAWSAKGGNQPQHF. DNA for the CDR3: TGTGCCTGGAGTGCCAAGGGAGGCAATCAGCCCCAGCATTTT.

CDR3 nucleotide sequence: TGTGCCAGCAGCCCCGGGGGGGGCTCTAACTATGGCTACACCTTC. This encodes CASSPGGGSNYGYTF. The chain combines TRBV5-4 with TRBJ1-2; tentatively, D is TRBD1 (6 bases). Per germline, CDR1 SGHNT and CDR2 YYREEE (reference sequence). The ends were cut back, 4 bases at V and 0 bases at J, with 13 bases in the middle. The CDR3 spans 15 residues.

The J gene is TRBJ1-1, the V gene TRBV11-2; tentatively, D is TRBD1 (6 bases). Germline CDR1 is SGHAT and CDR2 is FQNNGV. Trimming stripped 4 bases from V and 6 bases from J, with 15 bases between. The CDR3 is 14 residues long. The CDR3 reads CASSSQQGLPEAFF. The CDR3, as DNA: TGTGCCAGCAGCTCCCAACAGGGACTTCCTGAAGCTTTCTTT.

The chain has TRBV4-1 and TRBJ1-2, with D possibly being TRBD1 (5 bases). Germline CDR1 is MGHRA and CDR2 is YSYEKL. V dropped 0 bases and J dropped 7 bases, with 21 bases sitting between them. CDR3 length: 17 residues. CDR3 in amino acids: CASSQDLFFRNQGGYTF. The CDR3 coding sequence is TGCGCCAGCAGCCAAGATCTGTTTTTTAGGAACCAGGGTGGCTACACCTTC.

The V and J genes are TRBV15 and TRBJ2-7; D is undetermined. Germline V gene sequence: CDR1 LNHNV, CDR2 YYDKDF (reference sequence). The CDR3 consists of 11 residues. Trimming took off 1 base at V and 6 bases at J, with 4 bases between the two ends. The CDR3 DNA reads TGTGCCACCAGCAGAGGTTCCGAGCAGTACTTC. Encoded protein: CATSRGSEQYF.